The TCR beta chain under discussion was sequenced for a study of T cells in localized non-small cell lung cancer. Findings and caveats of the study: A raised T cell density in blood coincided with lengthier overall survival. Adjacent lung tissue had a median approximately 61 of the top 100 clones found in the tumor.

V shed 7 bases and J 5 bases; nucleotides not matched to a gene: 11. This CDR3 contains 15 residues. CDR1 and CDR2 (germline): SGHRS, YFSETQ. The assay was immunoSEQ multiplex PCR, and TCRdb's table has in-frame clones only and misses some. The table lists tens of thousands of clones, about 88% of them singletons. For this clone: The antigen remains undetermined.

The sequence was obtained from a female donor of 60 years or more with stage I lung adenocarcinoma. The sequencing used peripheral blood, collected before any cancer treatment. The rearrangement links TRBV5-1 to TRBJ1-2; 10 nucleotides align to TRBD1. The CDR3, as DNA: TGCGCCAGCGGAGAGACAGGGGGCCCGAGTTATGGCTACACCTTC. Protein product: CASGETGGPSYGYTF.